This T cell receptor beta chain was captured in a study of cytomegalovirus exposure and HLA in healthy donors. Regarding the study as a whole: Reportedly, a later analysis found an Asian-associated ancestry cluster had fewer N-insertions than the roughly 700-donor mean.

PCR amplification relied on 60 Vbeta primers (plus 13 Jbeta primers). The method was immunoSEQ multiplex PCR; TCRdb's version includes in-frame clones alone and lacks a portion of them. Of under 150,000 clones in the sample, 79% were seen once. Regarding this clone: Its target is not known. At one boundary the junction diverges from the germline segment, which might be a read error.

The CDR3 loop spans 15 amino acids. Germline CDR1 and CDR2: SGHNT and YENEEA. Sequenced material: PBMCs. V is TRBV11-3 and J is TRBJ2-4; D is possibly TRBD1 (5 bases). This TCR came from a man aged 25 to 45 in good health and CMV-seropositive. The CDR3 loop is CASSLGGASKNSQYF. CDR3 bases: TGTGCCAGCAGCTTAGGGGGCGCGTCCAAAAACAGTCAGTACTTC.